This is a list of T cell receptor beta chains from one sample in a study of Ad26.COV2.S vaccination and SARS-CoV-2 variants. Sequencing was performed with immunoSEQ multiplex PCR; in TCRdb, only in-frame clones are kept and a portion is missing. This sample yields about 680,000 clones, of which 89% are seen a single time; about 1.5% belongs to the top ten. Specimen: peripheral blood, collected in a trial of Ad26.COV2.S vaccine versus placebo. These receptors were obtained from a person between 18 and 59 years old who received the Ad26.COV2.S COVID-19 vaccine or a placebo. Each CDR3 is given with its conserved first and last residue. Each record gives: J gene, D gene, clone size, V gene, CDR3 protein, CDR3 DNA. The D gene is left open where the match is weak. Only part of the rows carry a size: once, few, many, or a class if the clone is expanded.

J gene: TRBJ2-2; D gene: -; clone size: -; V gene: TRBV12-5; CDR3 protein: CASGLRGGARTGELFF; CDR3 DNA: TGTGCTAGTGGTTTACGGGGTGGAGCGCGCACCGGGGAGCTGTTTTTT
J gene: TRBJ1-4; D gene: -; clone size: -; V gene: TRBV5-5; CDR3 protein: CASSPDWENNEKLFF; CDR3 DNA: TGTGCCAGCAGCCCCGATTGGGAGAACAATGAAAAACTGTTTTTT
J gene: TRBJ1-2; D gene: TRBD1; clone size: -; V gene: TRBV6-2/TRBV6-3; CDR3 protein: CASSYWTGHYGYTF; CDR3 DNA: TGTGCCAGCAGTTACTGGACAGGGCACTATGGCTACACCTTC
J gene: TRBJ2-7; D gene: TRBD2; clone size: once; V gene: TRBV5-6; CDR3 protein: CASSWGTSGPYEQYF; CDR3 DNA: TGTGCCAGCAGCTGGGGGACTAGCGGACCCTACGAGCAGTACTTC
J gene: TRBJ2-3; D gene: TRBD2; clone size: -; V gene: TRBV7-9; CDR3 protein: CASSPGLAGVTDTQYF; CDR3 DNA: TGTGCCAGCAGCCCGGGACTAGCGGGGGTCACAGATACGCAGTATTTT
J gene: TRBJ2-7; D gene: TRBD1; clone size: -; V gene: TRBV4-2; CDR3 protein: CASSQVGDRTYEQYF; CDR3 DNA: TGTGCCAGCAGCCAAGTCGGGGACAGGACATACGAGCAGTACTTC
J gene: TRBJ1-1; D gene: -; clone size: -; V gene: TRBV10-3; CDR3 protein: CASLGTEAFF; CDR3 DNA: TGTGCCAGCCTAGGGACTGAAGCTTTCTTT
J gene: TRBJ2-1; D gene: -; clone size: -; V gene: TRBV5-1; CDR3 protein: CASSGGGLYNEQFF; CDR3 DNA: TGCGCCAGCTCGGGAGGGGGCCTCTACAATGAGCAGTTCTTC
J gene: TRBJ2-1; D gene: TRBD2; clone size: -; V gene: TRBV7-2; CDR3 protein: CASSLDGTSGSIEQFF; CDR3 DNA: TGTGCCAGCAGCTTAGACGGGACTAGCGGGAGTATAGAGCAGTTCTTC
J gene: TRBJ2-3; D gene: TRBD2; clone size: -; V gene: TRBV7-9; CDR3 protein: CASSFTGTSRADTQYF; CDR3 DNA: TGTGCCAGCAGCTTTACGGGGACTAGTAGGGCAGATACGCAGTATTTT